The 27 T cell receptor beta chains given below trace back to one sample, sequenced in a study of molecular identifiers for immune sequencing clone quantification. TCRdb ran MiXCR on the PCR reads and lists one entry per CDR3 protein. Here the sample spans 300,000 to 400,000 distinct CDR3 sequences, 24% being singletons. The source material was naive CD8+ T cells from blood, with Jurkat cell RNA spiked in. Stated subset: FACS-sorted CD8+CD4-CCR7+CD45RA+ naive T cells. These receptors were obtained from a human donor in good health. Some libraries in this study had Jurkat cell RNA spiked in.

This clonotype appeared a few times. The chain couples TRBV6-5 to TRBJ2-5; D is uncertain. CDR1 and CDR2 from the germline V gene are MNHEY and SVGAGI. The CDR3 has 15 residues. With 5 bases removed from V and 2 bases from J, the gap between germline ends came to 15 bases. Written as DNA, the CDR3 is TGTGCCAGCAGTCACGGTTTGGGGAATCAAGAGACCCAGTACTTC. Protein: CASSHGLGNQETQYF.

Concerning this clonotype: A single base separates this from a much larger clone, so it may be a read error. This rearrangement joins TRBV6-5 to TRBJ2-5; D remains unclear. Germline CDR1 reads MNHEY; CDR2 reads SVGAGI. The CDR3 runs to 12 residues. V was trimmed by 2 bases and J by 6 bases, leaving 7 bases between them. CDR3 in DNA: TGTGCCAGCAGTTACGAGGTGAAGACCCAGTACTTC. This encodes CASSYEVKTQYF.

The sample holds a few counts of this clonotype. The junction and the germline gene differ at one end; a read error may be behind it. This chain joins TRBV29-1 and TRBJ1-1; D not certain. This CDR3 has 12 residues. Germline V lookup: CDR1 SQVTM, CDR2 ANQGSEA. The CDR3 sequence is CSVGTFITEALF. The CDR3 DNA sequence: TGCAGCGTTGGGACCTTCATCACTGAAGCTCTCTTT.

As to this clonotype: This sequence may be a read error, since a much larger clone differs from it by one base. V usage is TRBV28 and J usage is TRBJ1-4; D perhaps matches TRBD1 (5 bases). Germline assignment: CDR1 MDHEN and CDR2 SYDVKM. The CDR3 is 15 amino acids. The CDR3 sequence: CASSVDTATSEKLFF. The CDR3 DNA sequence: TGTGCCAGCAGTGTGGACACCGCAACTAGTGAAAAACTGTTTTTT.

Ten or more counts support this clonotype. The V call is TRBV7-2, the J call TRBJ2-5; the match to TRBD1 covers 10 bases. Germline trimming cut 5 bases from V and 2 bases from J; bases unmatched to any gene: 5. Germline V gene lookup returns CDR1 SGHTA and CDR2 FQGNSA. This CDR3 comprises 15 residues. The CDR3 sequence: CASSRQGASQETQYF. CDR3 bases: TGTGCCAGCAGCAGACAGGGGGCAAGTCAAGAGACCCAGTACTTC.

About this clonotype: A much larger clone is a single base away; this may be a read error. The J gene is TRBJ2-3, the V gene TRBV28, with TRBD2 as a possible D gene (6 bases). The V gene's germline CDR1 is MDHEN and CDR2 SYDVKM. There are 16 residues in the CDR3. V lost 5 bases to trimming and J lost 2 bases, with 17 bases between them. The CDR3 nucleotides are TGTGCCAGCAGTCCACCGGCGGGGACGTACACAGATACGCAGTATTTT. Protein: CASSPPAGTYTDTQYF.

The chain links TRBV6-2 or TRBV6-3 to TRBJ2-3; 10 nucleotides line up with TRBD2. The V and J ends lost 2 bases and 1 base, in that order; junction bases with no gene match: 3. The CDR3 has 16 residues. The germline V gene has CDR1 MNHEY and CDR2 SVGEGT. CDR3 region: CASSYALAGGTDTQYF. The CDR3, as DNA: TGTGCCAGCAGTTACGCCCTAGCGGGAGGCACAGATACGCAGTATTTT.

Turning to this clonotype: A much more abundant neighbour one base away suggests this may be a read error. This chain uses TRBV4-3 with TRBJ2-5, with 7 bases aligning to TRBD2. The CDR3 is 16 residues long. CDR1 is LGHNA and CDR2 is YSLEER in the germline V gene. The CDR3 bases are TGCGCCAGCGGCCAAGATTCAACTAGCGCCGGGGTGTCCCAGTACTTC. Translating gives CASGQDSTSAGVSQYF.

This clonotype was detected ten times or more. This chain links TRBV4-1 with TRBJ1-1, with D uncertain. Per the germline V gene, CDR1 is MGHRA and CDR2 is YSYEKL. V lost 2 bases, J lost 8 bases, and 9 bases lay in between. The CDR3 has 12 residues. The CDR3 bases are TGCGCCAGCAGCCAACTCGGAACCGAAGCTTTCTTT. Translated: CASSQLGTEAFF.

To note about this clonotype: A clone one base away is much larger, so this may be a read error. The rearrangement joins TRBV4-3 to TRBJ2-3; D possibly corresponds to TRBD1 (5 bases). Germline loops: CDR1 LGHNA, CDR2 YSLEER. The CDR3 is 14 amino acids. DNA for the CDR3: TGCGCCAGCAGCCAAGGAGGCGGCACAGGTACGCAGTATTTT. This sequence encodes CASSQGGGTGTQYF.

This clonotype was detected a few times. The genes are TRBV4-3 and TRBJ1-6, with D maybe TRBD1 (6 bases). V dropped 0 bases and J dropped 4 bases, with 10 bases sitting between them. This CDR3 has 16 residues. Germline loops: CDR1 LGHNA, CDR2 YSLEER. In DNA, the CDR3 is TGCGCCAGCAGCCAAGAAAGGGGGTGGTATAATTCACCCCTCCACTTT. Its translation: CASSQERGWYNSPLHF.

This chain links TRBV27 with TRBJ2-3; a possible D gene is TRBD1 (6 bases). Germline V gene lookup returns CDR1 MNHEY and CDR2 SMNVEV (reference sequence). This CDR3 has 18 residues. The germline V and J ends were trimmed by 4 bases and 3 bases, with 23 bases remaining between them. The CDR3 spells CASSSRVQGIRWTDTQYF. CDR3 in DNA: TGTGCCAGCAGTTCCCGAGTGCAGGGGATCAGGTGGACAGATACGCAGTATTTT.

Note on this clonotype: The final CDR3 position lacks the conserved phenylalanine or tryptophan, pointing to a likely read error. The rearrangement joins TRBV2 to TRBJ1-5, with D possibly being TRBD1 (5 bases). This CDR3 region has 15 residues. The germline CDR1 and CDR2 sequences are SNHLY and FYNNEI. Between the trimmed V and J ends, which lost 1 base and 0 bases, there was a span of 7 bases. CDR3 in amino acids: CASSEGTLSNQPQHS. The DNA of the CDR3 is TGTGCCAGCAGTGAAGGGACACTTAGCAATCAGCCCCAGCATTCT.

As regards this clonotype: The junction does not match germline at one end; this may be a read error. The V call is TRBV6-5, the J call TRBJ2-7; TRBD2 matches 8 bases. The CDR3 is made up of 14 amino acids. CDR1 is MNHEY and CDR2 is SVGAGI in the germline V gene. Here the CDR3 reads CAGSSPGLVNEQYF. DNA of the CDR3: TGTGCCGGCAGTTCTCCGGGACTAGTTAACGAGCAGTACTTC.

This sequence joins TRBV3-1 and TRBJ1-4; D call uncertain. V dropped 4 bases and J dropped 3 bases, with 12 bases sitting between them. Germline V gene sequence: CDR1 LGHDT, CDR2 YNNKEL (reference sequence). The CDR3 loop spans 15 amino acids. CDR3 in amino acids: CASSPTRSSNEKLFF. CDR3 sequence (DNA): TGTGCCAGCAGCCCTACAAGGAGCTCTAATGAAAAACTGTTTTTT.

This clonotype was found a few times. Because the CDR3's place on the DNA is in doubt, the DNA is left out and the CDR3 is given as listed by TCRdb. The genes are TRBV4-1 and TRBJ2-1; TRBD2 is taken as the D call from the table, unchecked against the DNA. The length of the CDR3 is 16 amino acids, counting both ends. Germline V gene lookup returns CDR1 MGHRA and CDR2 YSYEKL. The CDR3 protein is CASSPTVASGAQEQSF.

This clonotype appeared a few times. A much bigger clone sits one base away, suggesting this may be a read error. For the CDR3, the DNA is TGTGCCAGCAGCTCAGGACGGTACTATGGCTACACCTTC. Translating it yields CASSSGRYYGYTF. The chain employs TRBV7-9 and TRBJ1-2; no clear D gene. This CDR3 spans 13 amino acids. Deletions cut 4 bases from V and 3 bases from J, with 9 bases between. Germline V gene data show CDR1 as SEHNR and CDR2 as FQNEAQ (reference sequence).

This clonotype was observed a handful of times. This chain joins TRBV3-1 and TRBJ2-5; 7 nucleotides line up with TRBD1. V lost 2 bases to trimming and J lost 0 bases; unmatched junction nucleotides: 6. Germline CDR1 is LGHDT and CDR2 is YNNKEL (reference sequence). This CDR3 has 16 residues. The CDR3 loop reads CASSQMTGQDQETQYF. CDR3 coding DNA: TGTGCCAGCAGCCAAATGACAGGACAGGACCAAGAGACCCAGTACTTC.

In regard to this clonotype: This may be a read error, as it is one base from a much larger clone. This CDR3 is CASSVLANTGELFF. The CDR3 DNA is TGTGCCAGCAGTGTACTAGCGAACACCGGGGAGCTGTTTTTT. The rearrangement uses TRBV28 and TRBJ2-2; TRBD2 might be the D (5 bases). CDR3 size: 14 residues. Trimming left V 5 bases short and J 0 bases short, with 7 bases between. Germline V gene sequence: CDR1 MDHEN, CDR2 SYDVKM.

The V and J genes are TRBV6-4 and TRBJ2-3; 7 nucleotides match TRBD2. V lost 4 bases, J lost 1 base, and 11 bases stayed unmatched. Germline V gene lookup returns CDR1 MRHNA and CDR2 SNTAGT. The CDR3 length is 17 residues. CDR3 sequence reads: CASSARREYVCTDTQYF. For the CDR3, the DNA is TGTGCCAGCAGTGCCCGGCGGGAGTATGTGTGCACAGATACGCAGTATTTT.

The J gene is TRBJ2-3, the V gene TRBV7-9; 7 nucleotides line up with TRBD2. Germline V gene lookup returns CDR1 SEHNR and CDR2 FQNEAQ (reference sequence). V was clipped by 5 bases and J by 2 bases; unmatched bases: 7. The CDR3 is made up of 15 amino acids. CDR3 nucleotide sequence: TGTGCCAGCAGCGGCTCTAGCGGACTCACAGATACGCAGTATTTT. Protein sequence: CASSGSSGLTDTQYF.

This clonotype was detected ten times or more. The V call is TRBV6-1, the J call TRBJ2-7; D call uncertain. The CDR3 sequence is 12 residues long. Trimming removed 4 bases at V and 6 bases at J, with 10 bases between. Germline V gene data show CDR1 as MNHNS and CDR2 as SASEGT. CDR3: CASSAYFGEQYF. The CDR3 DNA is TGTGCCAGCAGTGCTTACTTCGGCGAGCAGTACTTC.

This clonotype was observed a handful of times. The chain employs TRBV19 and TRBJ2-7, with D maybe TRBD1 (6 bases). V was pared by 3 bases and J by 5 bases, with 14 bases between. There are 14 residues in the CDR3. Germline CDR1 is LNHDA and CDR2 is SQIVND (reference sequence). This CDR3 is CASSIGTGYNEQYF. DNA of the CDR3: TGTGCCAGTAGTATTGGTACAGGGTACAACGAGCAGTACTTC. Full variable domain (rest looked up from reference TRBV19 and TRBJ2-7): DGGITQSPKYLFRKEGQNVTLSCEQNLNHDAMYWYRQDPGQGLRLIYYSQIVNDFQKGDIAEGYSVSREKKESFPLTVTSAQKNPTAFYLCASSIGTGYNEQYFGPGTRLTVT.

This clonotype showed up many times. The chain is built from TRBV10-3 and TRBJ1-1; the D gene is possibly TRBD1 (5 bases). The V gene's germline CDR1 is ENHRY and CDR2 SYGVKD. The CDR3 consists of 12 residues. With 9 bases removed from V and 0 bases from J, the gap between germline ends came to 8 bases. CDR3 amino acids: CAMGTMNTEAFF. The CDR3 nucleotides read TGTGCCATGGGGACGATGAACACTGAAGCTTTCTTT.

The CDR3 here is CAWSRRRVSGLRTYEQYF. CDR3 nucleotide sequence: TGTGCCTGGAGTAGACGCAGGGTTTCGGGGTTGAGGACCTACGAGCAGTACTTC. The genes are TRBV30 and TRBJ2-7; the D call may be TRBD1 or TRBD2 (5 bases each). Per germline, CDR1 GTSNPN and CDR2 SVGIG (reference sequence). V was trimmed by 2 bases and J by 2 bases, leaving 25 bases between them. The CDR3 loop spans 18 amino acids.

This clonotype occurred a few times. This chain uses TRBV28 with TRBJ2-2, with D perhaps being TRBD1 or TRBD2 (5 bases each). V was cut by 3 bases and J by 4 bases, with 18 bases left in between. The germline CDR1 and CDR2 sequences are MDHEN and SYDVKM. There are 17 residues in the CDR3. The CDR3 nucleotides read TGTGCCAGCAGTTTGGGACCCAGGGAACTAATCACCGGGGAGCTGTTTTTT. Its protein product is CASSLGPRELITGELFF.

This clonotype was counted ten times or more. V and J are TRBV20-1 and TRBJ2-7, with D possibly TRBD1 on 5 matching bases. Trimming cost V 6 bases and J 2 bases, with 14 bases left between them. This CDR3 has 13 amino acids. Germline values: CDR1 DFQATT, CDR2 SNEGSKA (reference sequence). The CDR3 spells CSARSTATYEQYF. The CDR3 DNA follows: TGCAGTGCCCGTTCGACAGCTACCTACGAGCAGTACTTC.